Shown below are 17 T cell receptor beta chains from a single sample sequenced in a study of T cell responses to AZD1222 COVID-19 vaccine. The method was immunoSEQ multiplex PCR; TCRdb's version includes in-frame clones alone and lacks a portion of them. The sample holds approximately 61,000 clones, around 80% seen once. Source: peripheral blood, taken 28 days after the second AZD1222 dose. Every receptor here comes from an adult who received the AZD1222 COVID-19 vaccine.

This clone has only a few counts. The rearrangement uses TRBV28 and TRBJ1-6; D ambiguous. Trimming pared 8 bases from V and 4 bases from J, leaving 3 bases between. The CDR3 has 11 amino acids. Germline V gene sequence: CDR1 MDHEN, CDR2 SYDVKM. DNA of the CDR3: TGTGCCAGCGCGTATAATTCACCCCTCCACTTT. Protein product: CASAYNSPLHF. The full variable domain, with the rest looked up from reference TRBV28 and TRBJ1-6, is DVKVTQSSRYLVKRTGEKVFLECVQDMDHENMFWYRQDPGLGLRLIYFSYDVKMKEKGDIPEGYSVSREKKERFSLILESASTNQTSMYLCASAYNSPLHFGNGTRLTVT.

The chain carries TRBV28 and TRBJ2-7; 7 nucleotides line up with TRBD1. Germline CDR1 and CDR2: MDHEN and SYDVKM. Trimming at V came to 10 bases and at J to 3 bases, leaving 6 bases not matched to a gene. The CDR3 runs 12 residues. The CDR3 is CATQTGSYEQYF. CDR3 in DNA: TGTGCCACCCAGACAGGGAGCTACGAGCAGTACTTC.

V usage is TRBV27 and J usage is TRBJ1-2; D might be TRBD1 (6 bases). The germline V and J ends were trimmed by 5 bases and 2 bases, with 9 bases remaining between them. Looked up from germline, CDR1 is MNHEY and CDR2 is SMNVEV (reference sequence). The CDR3 runs to 13 residues. CDR3 sequence (DNA): TGTGCCAGCAGTCACGGACAGAACTATGGCTACACCTTC. Translated: CASSHGQNYGYTF.

The CDR3 region is CASSPGGPGRNTEAFF. In nucleotides, the CDR3 is TGTGCCAGCTCACCCGGGGGGCCGGGAAGGAACACTGAAGCTTTCTTT. The rearrangement uses TRBV18 and TRBJ1-1; D is possibly TRBD1 (6 bases). This CDR3 has 16 residues. Trimming removed 3 bases from V and 1 base from J, with 15 bases in between. Per germline, CDR1 KGHSH and CDR2 LQKENI. The whole variable domain, filled in from reference TRBV18 and TRBJ1-1, reads NAGVMQNPRHLVRRRGQEARLRCSPMKGHSHVYWYRQLPEEGLKFMVYLQKENIIDESGMPKERFSAEFPKEGPSILRIQQVVRGDSAAYFCASSPGGPGRNTEAFFGQGTRLTVV.

J is TRBJ2-7 and V is TRBV7-9; 9 bases agree with TRBD2. V was clipped by 5 bases and J by 6 bases; unmatched bases: 11. The germline CDR1 and CDR2 sequences are SEHNR and FQNEAQ (reference sequence). This CDR3 has 15 residues. CDR3 sequence (DNA): TGTGCCAGCAGCCCAAGACTAGCGGCGTGGGGCGAGCAGTACTTC. It codes for CASSPRLAAWGEQYF. The full variable domain, in which reference TRBV7-9 and TRBJ2-7 provide the parts outside the CDR3, is DTGVSQNPRHKITKRGQNVTFRCDPISEHNRLYWYRQTLGQGPEFLTYFQNEAQLEKSRLLSDRFSAERPKGSFSTLEIQRTEQGDSAMYLCASSPRLAAWGEQYFGPGTRLTVT.

The rearrangement joins TRBV27 to TRBJ1-6; 9 positions match TRBD1. This CDR3 has 16 residues. From germline, CDR1 is MNHEY and CDR2 SMNVEV (reference sequence). V gave up 5 bases and J gave up 7 bases; unmatched junction bases: 9. CDR3 bases: TGTGCCAGCAGTGCCGGACAGGGGACATTCAATTCACCCCTCCACTTT. Translation gives CASSAGQGTFNSPLHF.

The CDR3 nucleotides read TGTGCCAGCACCAAACAGGGCTTCTATGGCTACACCTTC. Its translation: CASTKQGFYGYTF. The chain is built from TRBV28 and TRBJ1-2; TRBD1 might be the D (6 bases). The CDR3 runs 13 residues. Germline loops: CDR1 MDHEN, CDR2 SYDVKM. Trimming removed 7 bases at V and 4 bases at J, with 13 bases between.

V and J are TRBV27 and TRBJ1-2; D not resolved. The CDR3 sequence is 16 residues long. Per the germline V gene, CDR1 is MNHEY and CDR2 is SMNVEV (reference sequence). Trimming pared 3 bases from V and 7 bases from J, leaving 21 bases between. CDR3 region: CASSLADGPMRTGYTF. CDR3 coding DNA: TGTGCCAGCAGTTTGGCCGACGGCCCCATGCGAACTGGCTACACCTTC.

This clone was seen only once. This sequence joins TRBV28 and TRBJ2-3, with unresolved D. V dropped 2 bases and J dropped 3 bases, with 6 bases sitting between them. Germline lookup yields CDR1 MDHEN and CDR2 SYDVKM. CDR3 length: 13 residues. This CDR3 reads CASSLIGTDTQYF. The CDR3 DNA is TGTGCCAGCAGTTTAATAGGAACAGATACGCAGTATTTT.

The rearrangement joins TRBV24-1 to TRBJ2-2, with 7 bases that match TRBD1. The CDR3 is 16 residues long. Germline CDR1 KGHDR, CDR2 SFDVKD. V gave up 7 bases and J gave up 4 bases; unmatched junction bases: 11. CDR3 bases: TGTGCCACCAGCGGTGACAGGGCCGAGGGCACCGGGGAGCTGTTTTTT. Translating gives CATSGDRAEGTGELFF.

This clone was observed a single time. The gene calls are TRBV25-1 and TRBJ1-6; D is unclear. Germline lookup yields CDR1 MGHDK and CDR2 SYGVNS. V was cut by 3 bases and J by 0 bases, with 3 bases left in between. CDR3 length: 14 residues. CDR3 amino acids: CASSDRSYNSPLHF. CDR3 bases: TGTGCCAGCAGTGATCGCTCCTATAATTCACCCCTCCACTTT.

In this sample, this clone turned up once. The chain is built from TRBV29-1 and TRBJ1-3, with unresolved D. The CDR3 is made up of 12 amino acids. Germline V gene data show CDR1 as SQVTM and CDR2 as ANQGSEA. Trimming removed 5 bases at V and 8 bases at J, with 13 bases between. Written as DNA, the CDR3 is TGCAGCGTTCTTACAACAGAGGACACCATATATTTT. The encoded protein is CSVLTTEDTIYF. Filled out from reference TRBV29-1 and TRBJ1-3, the complete variable domain reads SAVISQKPSRDICQRGTSLTIQCQVDSQVTMMFWYRQQPGQSLTLIATANQGSEATYESGFVIDKFPISRPNLTFSTLTVSNMSPEDSSIYLCSVLTTEDTIYFGEGSWLTVV.

For this clone: Relative to the germline gene, one junction end is altered; a read error may explain this. The chain couples TRBV29-1 to TRBJ2-7, with D uncertain. Germline loops: CDR1 SQVTM, CDR2 ANQGSEA. This CDR3 spans 13 amino acids. The CDR3 region has the DNA TGCAGCGTTTCTCTCAGGTTTGGCTACGAGCAGTACTTT. The encoded protein is CSVSLRFGYEQYF.

The rearrangement uses TRBV28 and TRBJ1-2; perhaps TRBD1 as D (5 bases). The V gene lost 7 bases and the J gene lost 6 bases, with 18 bases spanning the gap. The CDR3 runs 14 residues. Germline V gene data show CDR1 as MDHEN and CDR2 as SYDVKM. The CDR3 DNA reads TGTGCCAGCACACCACCGGGGGGACGGGATGGCTACACCTTC. It encodes CASTPPGGRDGYTF.

The CDR3 sequence: CASSTGRTYEQYF. The CDR3 DNA sequence: TGTGCCAGTAGTACAGGGCGCACCTACGAGCAGTACTTC. V and J are TRBV19 and TRBJ2-7; D is possibly TRBD1 (5 bases). CDR1 is LNHDA, CDR2 SQIVND, per germline (reference sequence). CDR3 size: 13 residues. The V and J ends lost 4 bases and 2 bases respectively, with 9 bases between them.

This clone was seen only a few times. The V call is TRBV7-9, the J call TRBJ2-2; no definite D call. Trimming removed 6 bases at V and 0 bases at J, with 20 bases between. CDR3 length: 18 residues. Germline-derived CDR1 and CDR2 are SEHNR and FQNEAQ (reference sequence). The CDR3 sequence: CASSRITRRVANTGELFF. The CDR3 DNA is TGTGCCAGCAGTCGCATTACGAGGCGCGTCGCGAACACCGGGGAGCTGTTTTTT.

The chain recombines TRBV7-3 with TRBJ2-1; D perhaps matches TRBD1 (6 bases). CDR1 and CDR2 from the germline V gene are SGHTA and FQGTGA. The CDR3 length is 15 residues. The V end was cut by 5 bases, the J end by 5 bases, with 16 bases between. CDR3 residues: CASSPWGRVDNEQFF. CDR3 nucleotide sequence: TGTGCCAGCAGCCCATGGGGGCGGGTCGACAATGAGCAGTTCTTC.